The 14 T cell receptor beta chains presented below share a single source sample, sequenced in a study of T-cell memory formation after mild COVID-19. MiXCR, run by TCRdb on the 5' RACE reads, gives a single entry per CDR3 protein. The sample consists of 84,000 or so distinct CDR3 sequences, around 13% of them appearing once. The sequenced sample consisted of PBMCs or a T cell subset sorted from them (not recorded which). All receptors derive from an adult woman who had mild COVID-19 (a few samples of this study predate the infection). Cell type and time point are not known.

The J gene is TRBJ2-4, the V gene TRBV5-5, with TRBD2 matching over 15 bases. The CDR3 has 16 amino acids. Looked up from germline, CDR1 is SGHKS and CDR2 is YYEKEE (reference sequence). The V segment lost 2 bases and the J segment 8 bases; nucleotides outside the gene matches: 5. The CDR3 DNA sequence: TGTGCCAGCAGCTTAGGACTAGCGGGAGGGTCGGACATTCAGTACTTC. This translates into CASSLGLAGGSDIQYF.

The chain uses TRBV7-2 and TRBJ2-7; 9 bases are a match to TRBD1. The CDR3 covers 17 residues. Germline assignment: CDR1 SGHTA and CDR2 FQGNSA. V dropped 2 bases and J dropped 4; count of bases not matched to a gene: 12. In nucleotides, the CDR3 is TGTGCCAGCAGCTTAATAACGGGAGACAGGGGGTTGTACGAGCAGTACTTC. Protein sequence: CASSLITGDRGLYEQYF.

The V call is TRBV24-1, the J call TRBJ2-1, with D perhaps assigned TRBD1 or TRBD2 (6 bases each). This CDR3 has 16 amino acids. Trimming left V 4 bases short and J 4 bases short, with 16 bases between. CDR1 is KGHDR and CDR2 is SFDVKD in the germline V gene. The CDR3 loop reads CATSDRGPTNYNEQFF. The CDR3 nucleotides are TGTGCCACCAGTGACCGGGGGCCCACTAATTACAATGAGCAGTTCTTC.

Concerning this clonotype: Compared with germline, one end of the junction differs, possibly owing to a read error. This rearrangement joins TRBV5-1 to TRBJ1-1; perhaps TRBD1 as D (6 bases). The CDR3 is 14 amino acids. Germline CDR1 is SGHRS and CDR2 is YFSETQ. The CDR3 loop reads CASSLAGDRTEAFF. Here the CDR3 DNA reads TGCGCCAGCAGTTTGGCAGGGGATAGGACTGAAGCTTTCTTT.

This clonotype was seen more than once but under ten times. Written as DNA, the CDR3 is TGTGCCAGCAGCTATGGGGTAGCGGGGTTCTACGAGCAGTACTTC. Amino acid sequence: CASSYGVAGFYEQYF. The rearrangement joins TRBV7-9 to TRBJ2-7, with TRBD2 identical over 8 bases. The junction had 8 bases not matched to a gene; V was cut back by 4 bases and J by 3 bases. Germline assignment: CDR1 SEHNR and CDR2 FQNEAQ (reference sequence). CDR3 size: 15 residues.

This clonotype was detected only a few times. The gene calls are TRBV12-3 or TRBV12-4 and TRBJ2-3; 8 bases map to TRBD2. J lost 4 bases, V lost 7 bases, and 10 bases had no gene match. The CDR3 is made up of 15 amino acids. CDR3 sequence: CASTTTGLAADTQYF. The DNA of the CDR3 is TGTGCCAGCACGACAACCGGACTAGCTGCAGATACGCAGTATTTT.

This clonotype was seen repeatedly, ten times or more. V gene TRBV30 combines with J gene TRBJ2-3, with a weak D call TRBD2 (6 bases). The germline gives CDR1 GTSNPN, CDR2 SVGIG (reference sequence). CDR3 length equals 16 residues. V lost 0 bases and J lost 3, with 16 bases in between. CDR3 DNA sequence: TGTGCCTGGAGTGTAAGGGACTTCCTTCTTACAGATACGCAGTATTTT. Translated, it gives CAWSVRDFLLTDTQYF.

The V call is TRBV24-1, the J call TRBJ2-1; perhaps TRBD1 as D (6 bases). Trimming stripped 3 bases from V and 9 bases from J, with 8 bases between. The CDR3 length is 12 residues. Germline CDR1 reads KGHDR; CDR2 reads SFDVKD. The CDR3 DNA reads TGTGCCACCAGTGATGAAGGGGGTGAGCAGTTCTTC. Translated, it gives CATSDEGGEQFF.

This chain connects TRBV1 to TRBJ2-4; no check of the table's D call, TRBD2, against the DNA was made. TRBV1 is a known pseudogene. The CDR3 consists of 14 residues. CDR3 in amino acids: CTSSLAGGFYIQYF. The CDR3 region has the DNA TGCACCAGCAGTTTAGCGGGAGGATTTTACATTCAGTACTTC.

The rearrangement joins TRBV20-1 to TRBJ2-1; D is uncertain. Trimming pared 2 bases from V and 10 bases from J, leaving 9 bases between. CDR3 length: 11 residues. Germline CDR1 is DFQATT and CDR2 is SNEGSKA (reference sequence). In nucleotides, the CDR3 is TGCAGTGCTAGATCGGTTGGGGAGCAGTTCTTC. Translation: CSARSVGEQFF.

The CDR3 loop is CASSRTSGGKDTQYF. CDR3 bases: TGCGCCAGCAGCCGGACTAGCGGGGGTAAAGATACGCAGTATTTT. This rearrangement joins TRBV4-1 to TRBJ2-3; 13 nucleotides line up with TRBD2. This CDR3 has 15 residues. The germline CDR1 and CDR2 sequences are MGHRA and YSYEKL. J gave up 5 bases and V 4 bases, and 3 bases lay outside the gene matches.

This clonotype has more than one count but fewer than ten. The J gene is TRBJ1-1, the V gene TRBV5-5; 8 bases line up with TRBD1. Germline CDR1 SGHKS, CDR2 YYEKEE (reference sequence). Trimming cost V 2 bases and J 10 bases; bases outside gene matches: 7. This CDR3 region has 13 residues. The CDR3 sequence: CASSFPETGVAFF. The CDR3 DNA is TGTGCCAGCAGCTTCCCGGAGACAGGGGTAGCTTTCTTT. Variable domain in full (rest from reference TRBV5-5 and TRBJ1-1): DAGVTQSPTHLIKTRGQQVTLRCSPISGHKSVSWYQQVLGQGPQFIFQYYEKEERGRGNFPDRFSARQFPNYSSELNVNALLLGDSALYLCASSFPETGVAFFGQGTRLTVV.

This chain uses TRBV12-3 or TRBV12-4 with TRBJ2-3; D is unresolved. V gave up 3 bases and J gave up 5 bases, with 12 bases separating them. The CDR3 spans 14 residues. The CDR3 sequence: CASSFYTNLDTQYF. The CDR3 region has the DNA TGTGCCAGCAGTTTTTACACCAACTTAGATACGCAGTATTTT.

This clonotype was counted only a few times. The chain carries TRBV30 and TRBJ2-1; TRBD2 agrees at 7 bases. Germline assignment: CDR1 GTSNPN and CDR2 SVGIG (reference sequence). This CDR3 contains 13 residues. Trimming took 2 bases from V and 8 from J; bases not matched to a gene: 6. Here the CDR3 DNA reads TGTGCCTGGAGTCGGGGACTACACGATGAGCAGTTCTTC. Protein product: CAWSRGLHDEQFF.